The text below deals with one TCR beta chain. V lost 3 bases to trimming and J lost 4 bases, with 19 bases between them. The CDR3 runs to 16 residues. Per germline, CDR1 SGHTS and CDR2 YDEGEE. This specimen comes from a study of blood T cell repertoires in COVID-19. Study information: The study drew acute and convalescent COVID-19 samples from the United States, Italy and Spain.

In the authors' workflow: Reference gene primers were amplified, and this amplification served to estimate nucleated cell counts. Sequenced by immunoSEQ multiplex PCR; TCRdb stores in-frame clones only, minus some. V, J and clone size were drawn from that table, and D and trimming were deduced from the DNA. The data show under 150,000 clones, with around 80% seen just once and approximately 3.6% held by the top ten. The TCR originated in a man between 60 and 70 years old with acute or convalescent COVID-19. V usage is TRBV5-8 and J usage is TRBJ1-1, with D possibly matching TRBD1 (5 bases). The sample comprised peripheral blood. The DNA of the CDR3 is TGTGCCAGCAGCTCGTGGGCTAGTCGGGGGGGCACTGAAGCTTTCTTT. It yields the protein CASSSWASRGGTEAFF.